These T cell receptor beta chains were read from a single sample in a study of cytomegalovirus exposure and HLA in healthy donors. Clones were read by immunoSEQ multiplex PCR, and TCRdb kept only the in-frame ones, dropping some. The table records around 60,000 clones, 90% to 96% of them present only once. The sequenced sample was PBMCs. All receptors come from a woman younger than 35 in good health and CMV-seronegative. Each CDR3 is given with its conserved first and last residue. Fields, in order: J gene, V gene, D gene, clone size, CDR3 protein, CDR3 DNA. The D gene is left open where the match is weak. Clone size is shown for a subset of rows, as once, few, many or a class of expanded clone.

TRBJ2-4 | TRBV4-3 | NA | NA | CASSQDTGAKNIQYF | TGCGCCAGCAGCCAAGATACGGGAGCCAAAAACATTCAGTACTTC
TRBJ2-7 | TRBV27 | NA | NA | CASSYLGQSKRYEQYF | TGTGCCAGCAGCTACCTGGGGCAGTCGAAGAGGTACGAGCAGTACTTC
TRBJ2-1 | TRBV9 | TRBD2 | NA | CASSPHSGRVGNEQFF | TGTGCCAGCAGCCCCCATAGCGGGAGGGTGGGCAATGAGCAGTTCTTC
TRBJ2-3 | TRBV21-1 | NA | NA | CASSNWVQGATDTQYF | TGTGCCAGCAGCAATTGGGTGCAGGGGGCTACAGATACGCAGTATTTT
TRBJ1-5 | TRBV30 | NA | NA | CAWSFGGNQPQHF | TGTGCCTGGAGTTTTGGAGGGAATCAGCCCCAGCATTTT
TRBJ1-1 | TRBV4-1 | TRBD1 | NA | CASSQAPGQGVLNTEAFF | TGCGCCAGCAGCCAAGCCCCGGGACAGGGGGTATTGAACACTGAAGCTTTCTTT
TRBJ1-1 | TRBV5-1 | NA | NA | CASSLVGRGDKNEAFF | TGCGCCAGCAGCTTGGTGGGGCGGGGCGACAAAAATGAAGCTTTCTTT
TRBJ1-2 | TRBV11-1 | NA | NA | CASSPAAVYGYTF | TGTGCCAGCAGCCCAGCGGCAGTTTATGGCTACACCTTC
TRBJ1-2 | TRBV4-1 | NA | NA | CASSHGATGYTF | TGCGCCAGCAGCCATGGGGCAACCGGCTACACCTTC
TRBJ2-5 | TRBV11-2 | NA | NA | CASSLFPEQETQYF | TGTGCCAGCAGCTTATTTCCAGAACAAGAGACCCAGTACTTC
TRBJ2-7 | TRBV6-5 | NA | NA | CASSQGPGVEQYF | TGTGCCAGCAGTCAAGGACCGGGGGTCGAGCAGTACTTC
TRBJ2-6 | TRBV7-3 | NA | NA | CASSPLGGSGANVLTF | TGTGCCAGCAGCCCCCTAGGGGGTTCTGGGGCCAACGTCCTGACTTTC
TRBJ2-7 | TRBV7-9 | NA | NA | CASSPGMSYVQYF | TGTGCCAGCAGCCCGGGGATGAGTTATGTGCAGTACTTC
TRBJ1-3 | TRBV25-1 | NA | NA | CRGIAGNTIYF | TGCCGGGGGATCGCTGGAAACACCATATATTTT
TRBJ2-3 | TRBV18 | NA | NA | CASSPGLAGPSTDTQYF | TGTGCCAGCTCACCAGGGCTGGCGGGGCCTAGCACAGATACGCAGTATTTT
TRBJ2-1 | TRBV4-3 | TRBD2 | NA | CASSQQRESSYNEQFF | TGCGCCAGCAGCCAGCAGCGGGAAAGCTCCTACAATGAGCAGTTCTTC
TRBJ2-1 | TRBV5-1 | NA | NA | CARPDRAGGEQFF | TGCGCCAGGCCCGACAGGGCGGGGGGTGAGCAGTTCTTC
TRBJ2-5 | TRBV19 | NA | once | CASSARTSPGKGTQYF | TGTGCCAGTAGTGCCCGAACTAGCCCGGGTAAGGGGACCCAGTACTTC
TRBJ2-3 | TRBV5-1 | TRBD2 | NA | CASSPATTSADTQYF | TGCGCCAGCAGCCCGGCAACAACTAGCGCAGATACGCAGTATTTT
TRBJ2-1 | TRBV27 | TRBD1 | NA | CASSLFDYRTGVNNEQFF | TGTGCCAGCAGTCTATTCGACTACCGGACAGGGGTGAATAATGAGCAGTTCTTC
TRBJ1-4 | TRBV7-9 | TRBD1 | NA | CASSPRQGNNEKLFF | TGTGCCAGCAGCCCCAGACAGGGAAATAATGAAAAACTGTTTTTT
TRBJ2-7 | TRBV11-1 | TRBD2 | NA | CASSPGLAGGYEQYF | TGTGCCAGCAGCCCGGGACTAGCGGGAGGTTACGAGCAGTACTTC
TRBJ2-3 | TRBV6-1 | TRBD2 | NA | CASNILAGNTDTQYF | TGTGCCAGCAACATACTAGCGGGGAACACAGATACGCAGTATTTT
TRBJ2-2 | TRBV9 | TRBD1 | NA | CASSDRQGAPTGELFF | TGTGCCAGCAGCGATCGGCAGGGGGCCCCCACCGGGGAGCTGTTTTTT
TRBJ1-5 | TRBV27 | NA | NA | CASSLWGGADSNQPQHF | TGTGCCAGCAGTTTATGGGGGGGGGCTGATAGCAATCAGCCCCAGCATTTT
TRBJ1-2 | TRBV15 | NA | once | CATSRDIRAGLGYGYTF | TGTGCCACCAGCAGAGATATTCGGGCAGGGCTTGGGTATGGCTACACCTTC
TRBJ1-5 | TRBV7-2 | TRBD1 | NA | CASSLRTGWENQPQHF | TGTGCCAGCAGCTTACGGACAGGGTGGGAAAATCAGCCCCAGCATTTT
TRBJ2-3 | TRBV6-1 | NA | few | CASRLPGDADTQYF | TGTGCCAGCAGACTACCGGGGGATGCAGATACGCAGTATTTT
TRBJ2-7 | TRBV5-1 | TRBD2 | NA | CASSPRTRSNEQYF | TGCGCCAGCAGCCCCAGGACTAGGTCGAACGAGCAGTACTTC
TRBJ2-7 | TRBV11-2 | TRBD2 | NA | CASSQYGGVQYEQYF | TGTGCCAGCAGCCAGTACGGGGGGGTCCAGTACGAGCAGTACTTC
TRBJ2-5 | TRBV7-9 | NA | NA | CASTPGPAPDIVTGAQYF | TGTGCCAGCACCCCTGGCCCGGCGCCGGATATTGTTACCGGGGCCCAGTACTTC
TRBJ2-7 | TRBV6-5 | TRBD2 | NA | CASSCLTSGRYEQYF | TGTGCCAGCAGTTGCCTGACTAGCGGGAGGTACGAGCAGTACTTC
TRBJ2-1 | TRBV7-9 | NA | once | CASSDGLPSREQFF | TGTGCCAGCAGCGACGGACTCCCATCCAGGGAGCAGTTCTTC
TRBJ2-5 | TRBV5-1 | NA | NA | CASSHRVGQETQYF | TGCGCCAGCAGCCACAGGGTGGGGCAAGAGACCCAGTACTTC
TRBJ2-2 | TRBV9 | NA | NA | CASSVGTGGQLAGELFF | TGTGCCAGCAGCGTGGGGACCGGGGGGCAGTTGGCCGGGGAGCTGTTTTTT
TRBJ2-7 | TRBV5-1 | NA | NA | CASHTGDEQYF | TGCGCCAGCCACACTGGAGACGAGCAGTACTTC
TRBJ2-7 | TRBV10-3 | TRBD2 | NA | CAISEYRAGVYEQYF | TGTGCCATCAGTGAGTATCGAGCGGGAGTTTACGAGCAGTACTTC
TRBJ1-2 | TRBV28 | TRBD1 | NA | CASSFGDRENGYTF | TGTGCCAGCAGTTTCGGGGACAGGGAAAATGGCTACACCTTC
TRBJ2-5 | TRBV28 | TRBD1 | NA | CASSLPGQGQETQYF | TGTGCCAGCAGTTTACCCGGACAGGGCCAAGAGACCCAGTACTTC
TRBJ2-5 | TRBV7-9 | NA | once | CASLVPGSIQETQYF | TGTGCCAGCCTCGTCCCCGGGTCCATTCAAGAGACCCAGTACTTC
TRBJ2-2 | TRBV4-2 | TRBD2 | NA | CASRGRTSVNTGELFF | TGTGCCAGCAGGGGGAGGACTAGCGTTAACACCGGGGAGCTGTTTTTT
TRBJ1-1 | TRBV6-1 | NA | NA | CASSEATALNTEAFF | TGTGCCAGCAGTGAAGCTACAGCCCTGAACACTGAAGCTTTCTTT
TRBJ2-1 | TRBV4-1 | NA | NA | CASSQPTRDYNEQFF | TGCGCCAGCAGCCAACCGACTAGGGACTACAATGAGCAGTTCTTC
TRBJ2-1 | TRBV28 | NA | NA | CARGGAAPSWAGVPRSYNEQFF | TGTGCCAGGGGGGGGGCGGCCCCTAGTTGGGCGGGGGTCCCCCGCTCCTACAATGAGCAGTTCTTC
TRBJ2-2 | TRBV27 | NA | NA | CASSAYSEGVGELFF | TGTGCCAGCAGTGCCTACAGTGAGGGGGTCGGGGAGCTGTTTTTT
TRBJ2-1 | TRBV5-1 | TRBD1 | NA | CASRVGDRTNEQFF | TGCGCCAGCAGGGTGGGGGACAGGACCAATGAGCAGTTCTTC
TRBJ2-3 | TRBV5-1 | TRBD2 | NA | CASSTRGGTDTQYF | TGCGCCAGCAGCACCCGGGGGGGCACAGATACGCAGTATTTT
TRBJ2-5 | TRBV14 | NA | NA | CASSPDYSLQETQYF | TGTGCCAGCAGCCCCGACTACTCCCTCCAAGAGACCCAGTACTTC
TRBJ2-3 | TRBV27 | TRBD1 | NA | CASSWGWGQVIDTQYF | TGTGCCAGCAGTTGGGGCTGGGGACAGGTGATAGATACGCAGTATTTT
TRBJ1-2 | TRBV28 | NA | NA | CASSFFPYLYTF | TGTGCCAGCAGTTTCTTCCCCTACTTGTACACCTTC
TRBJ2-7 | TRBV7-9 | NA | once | CASSTGIHSEQYF | TGTGCCAGCAGCACCGGGATCCACTCCGAGCAGTACTTC
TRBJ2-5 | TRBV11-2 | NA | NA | CASSLGETQYF | TGTGCCAGCAGCTTGGGCGAGACCCAGTACTTC
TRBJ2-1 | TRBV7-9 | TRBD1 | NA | CASSLHGQGLNEQFF | TGTGCCAGCAGCTTACACGGACAGGGACTCAATGAGCAGTTCTTC